The T cell receptor (beta chain) under discussion was sequenced for a study of low-dose radiotherapy and immunotherapy resistance in tumors. Time point described: after trial treatment. As for treatment: LDRT plus nivolumab, ipilimumab, low-dose cyclophosphamide and aspirin (RACIN trial). TRAV- and TRBV-specific primers, spanning alpha and beta chains, primed first-strand cDNA. TCRs underwent about 22 PCR cycles of amplification with a constant-region primer and V-primer adapter. A single record per CDR3 protein comes from TCRdb applying MiXCR to the reads. In the table there are 95,000 to 100,000 distinct CDR3 sequences, less than 25% of which are singletons. Trimming pared 8 bases from V and 0 bases from J, leaving 9 bases between. The CDR3 is 13 amino acids. CDR1 is MGHDK, CDR2 SYGVNS, per germline. This clonotype was recorded at least ten times.

The gene calls are TRBV25-1 and TRBJ2-3, with a tentative D call TRBD2 (6 bases). The receptor was derived from a male donor with prostate cancer. Sequenced here: PBMCs, sampled after low-dose radiotherapy plus immunotherapy. The CDR3 loop is CASEEGSTDTQYF. CDR3 DNA sequence: TGTGCCAGCGAGGAGGGGAGCACAGATACGCAGTATTTT.